A single sample is the source of the 15 T cell receptor beta chains below, sequenced in a study of cytomegalovirus exposure and HLA in healthy donors. The primer mix had 60 Vbeta and 13 Jbeta primers. Sequenced by immunoSEQ multiplex PCR; TCRdb stores in-frame clones only, minus some. The table lists more than 150,000 clones, over 75% of them singletons, with approximately 2.1% in the top ten. The sample was PBMCs. The source of these receptors is a woman in her twenties or thirties in good health and CMV-seronegative.

The V gene is TRBV6-6, the J gene TRBJ2-2; 10 bases match TRBD1. V shed 5 bases, J shed 5 bases, and the junction held 2 bases outside the gene matches. The CDR3 is made up of 14 amino acids. The V gene's germline CDR1 is MNHNY and CDR2 SVGAGI (reference sequence). The CDR3 loop is CASSGTGVTGELFF. The CDR3 DNA sequence: TGTGCCAGCAGTGGGACAGGGGTGACCGGGGAGCTGTTTTTT.

The gene calls are TRBV6-1 and TRBJ2-3, with no clear D. The V end lost 4 bases, the J end lost 1 base, and 12 bases lay between the germline ends. The CDR3 totals 15 residues. Germline-derived CDR1 and CDR2 are MNHNS and SASEGT. CDR3 sequence: CASSVLLFGTDTQYF. CDR3 coding DNA: TGTGCCAGCAGTGTTTTACTGTTCGGCACAGATACGCAGTATTTT.

This clone was seen more than once but under ten times. The rearrangement joins TRBV10-3 to TRBJ2-5; D not certain. The CDR3 has 14 residues. V lost 5 bases and J 5 bases, leaving 15 bases between the germline ends. Germline CDR1 ENHRY, CDR2 SYGVKD. The CDR3 nucleotides are TGTGCCATCAGTTCCCCGGTCGGGTTGGAGACCCAGTACTTC. Residues: CAISSPVGLETQYF.

This chain uses TRBV18 with TRBJ2-3, with D unresolved. CDR3 length: 12 residues. Germline CDR1 KGHSH, CDR2 LQKENI. With 0 bases removed from V and 7 bases from J, the gap between germline ends came to 5 bases. CDR3 region: CASSPPYNTQYF. CDR3 coding DNA: TGTGCCAGCTCACCACCTTACAATACGCAGTATTTT.

The genes are TRBV5-6 and TRBJ1-5; a weak D match, TRBD1 (5 bases). Germline CDR1 SGHDT, CDR2 YYEEEE. V was shortened by 3 bases and J by 4 bases, with 14 bases between the two germline ends. The CDR3 extends over 15 amino acids. CDR3 amino acids: CASSYQGIGNQPQHF. The CDR3 region has the DNA TGTGCCAGCAGCTACCAGGGTATCGGGAATCAGCCCCAGCATTTT.

V is TRBV2 and J is TRBJ1-2; TRBD1 matches 9 bases. The CDR3 is 15 residues long. V shed 6 bases and J 4 bases; nucleotides not matched to a gene: 9. Germline-derived CDR1 and CDR2 are SNHLY and FYNNEI. The CDR3 spells CASREQGARGYGYTF. The CDR3 DNA reads TGTGCCAGCAGAGAACAGGGGGCGAGAGGCTATGGCTACACCTTC.

V usage is TRBV19 and J usage is TRBJ1-5, with 10 bases aligning to TRBD1. Germline V CDR1 and CDR2: LNHDA, SQIVND (reference sequence). There are 18 residues in the CDR3. Trimming took 3 bases from V and 0 from J; bases not matched to a gene: 8. The CDR3 DNA is TGTGCCAGTAGTATGGACAGGGGGAGCCTTTATAGCAATCAGCCCCAGCATTTT. Protein: CASSMDRGSLYSNQPQHF.

The V and J genes are TRBV19 and TRBJ1-2; D not certain. The ends were cut back, 2 bases at V and 5 bases at J, with 18 bases in the middle. The CDR3 is made up of 16 amino acids. CDR1 and CDR2 (germline): LNHDA, SQIVND (reference sequence). The CDR3: CASSISGGLLSYGYTF. The CDR3 DNA reads as TGTGCCAGTAGTATAAGTGGAGGGTTACTCTCATATGGCTACACCTTC.

The chain has TRBV7-9 and TRBJ1-2; 9 bases are a match to TRBD1. With 5 bases clipped from V and 6 bases from J, the junction kept 13 bases outside the gene matches. Germline values: CDR1 SEHNR, CDR2 FQNEAQ (reference sequence). This CDR3 is built from 16 residues. The CDR3 reads CASSKWTGAKNNGYTF. The CDR3 coding sequence is TGTGCCAGCAGCAAATGGACAGGGGCAAAAAATAATGGCTACACCTTC.

The CDR3 reads CASSYGTGSTDTQYF. In nucleotides, the CDR3 is TGTGCCAGCAGCTACGGGACAGGGAGCACAGATACGCAGTATTTT. The rearrangement uses TRBV5-6 and TRBJ2-3; 9 positions match TRBD1. Germline V gene lookup returns CDR1 SGHDT and CDR2 YYEEEE. The CDR3 spans 15 residues. V dropped 3 bases and J dropped 0; count of bases not matched to a gene: 2.

V usage is TRBV7-2 and J usage is TRBJ1-2, with a weak D call TRBD1 (5 bases). Germline-derived CDR1 and CDR2 are SGHTA and FQGNSA. The V gene lost 2 bases and the J gene lost 0 bases, with 16 bases spanning the gap. CDR3 length equals 17 residues. CDR3 in DNA: TGTGCCAGCAGCTTATTGGCAGGGCGCATTACTAACTATGGCTACACCTTC. Translating gives CASSLLAGRITNYGYTF.

Regarding this clone: A junction end diverges from the germline sequence, so it may reflect a read error. CDR3 sequence reads: CNVSRRVDPQGYTF. In DNA, the CDR3 is TGCAACGTTAGCCGACGAGTCGACCCACAGGGCTACACCTTC. J is TRBJ1-2 and V is TRBV29-1; no reliable D call. Germline assignment: CDR1 SQVTM and CDR2 ANQGSEA. The CDR3 extends over 14 amino acids.

The chain recombines TRBV30 with TRBJ1-5; a possible D gene is TRBD1 (6 bases). The germline gives CDR1 GTSNPN, CDR2 SVGIG (reference sequence). This CDR3 region has 17 residues. Between the trimmed V and J ends, which lost 0 bases and 0 bases, there was a span of 15 bases. The CDR3 protein is CAWSVFSDSLSNQPQHF. The CDR3 region has the DNA TGTGCCTGGAGTGTGTTTTCGGACAGCCTTAGCAATCAGCCCCAGCATTTT.

V and J are TRBV29-1 and TRBJ1-4, with 8 bases that match TRBD1. With 6 bases clipped from V and 8 bases from J, the junction kept 11 bases outside the gene matches. CDR1 SQVTM and CDR2 ANQGSEA come from the germline V gene. This CDR3 comprises 14 residues. Here the CDR3 reads CSVSKTGVDEKLFF. CDR3 DNA: TGCAGCGTCTCGAAGACAGGGGTGGACGAAAAACTGTTTTTT.

The chain has TRBV2 and TRBJ1-4; D remains ambiguous. Germline CDR1 SNHLY, CDR2 FYNNEI. There are 14 residues in the CDR3. Trimming removed 3 bases at V and 3 bases at J, with 8 bases between. The CDR3 here is CASSERAANEKLFF. The CDR3 DNA is TGTGCCAGCAGTGAGAGGGCAGCTAATGAAAAACTGTTTTTT. Full variable domain (outside the CDR3, taken from reference TRBV2 and TRBJ1-4): EPEVTQTPSHQVTQMGQEVILRCVPISNHLYFYWYRQILGQKVEFLVSFYNNEISEKSEIFDDQFSVERPDGSNFTLKIRSTKLEDSAMYFCASSERAANEKLFFGSGTQLSVL.